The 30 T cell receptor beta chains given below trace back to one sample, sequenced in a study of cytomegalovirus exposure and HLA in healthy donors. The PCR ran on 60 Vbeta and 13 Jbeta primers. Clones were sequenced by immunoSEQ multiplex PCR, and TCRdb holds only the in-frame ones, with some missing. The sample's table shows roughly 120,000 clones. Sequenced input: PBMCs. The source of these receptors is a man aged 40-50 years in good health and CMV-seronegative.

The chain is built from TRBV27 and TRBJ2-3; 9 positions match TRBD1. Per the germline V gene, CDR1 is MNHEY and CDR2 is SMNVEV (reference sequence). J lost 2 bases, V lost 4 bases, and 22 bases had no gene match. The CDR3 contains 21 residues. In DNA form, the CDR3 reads TGTGCCAGCAGTTCACGGGACAGGGCTTTTATAGAGTCACCCCACACAGATACGCAGTATTTT. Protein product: CASSSRDRAFIESPHTDTQYF.

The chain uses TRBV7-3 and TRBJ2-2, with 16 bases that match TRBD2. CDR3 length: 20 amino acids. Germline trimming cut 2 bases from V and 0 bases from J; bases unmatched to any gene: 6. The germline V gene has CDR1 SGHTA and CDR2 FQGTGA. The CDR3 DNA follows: TGTGCCAGCAGCTTAGCTCCGGGACTAGCGGGAGGGCCGAACACCGGGGAGCTGTTTTTT. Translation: CASSLAPGLAGGPNTGELFF.

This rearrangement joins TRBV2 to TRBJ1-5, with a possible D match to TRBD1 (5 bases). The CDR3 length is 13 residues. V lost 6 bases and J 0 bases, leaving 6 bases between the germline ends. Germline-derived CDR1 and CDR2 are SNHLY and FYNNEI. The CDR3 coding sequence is TGTGCCAGCAGACAGGTTAGCAATCAGCCCCAGCATTTT. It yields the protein CASRQVSNQPQHF.

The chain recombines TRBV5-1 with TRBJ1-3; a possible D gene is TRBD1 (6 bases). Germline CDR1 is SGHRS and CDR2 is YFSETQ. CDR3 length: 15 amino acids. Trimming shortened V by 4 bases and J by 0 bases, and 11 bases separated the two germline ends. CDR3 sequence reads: CASSLQGGSGNTIYF. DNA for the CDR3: TGCGCCAGCAGCCTACAGGGCGGCTCTGGAAACACCATATATTTT. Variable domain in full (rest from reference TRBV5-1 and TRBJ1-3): KAGVTQTPRYLIKTRGQQVTLSCSPISGHRSVSWYQQTPGQGLQFLFEYFSETQRNKGNFPGRFSGRQFSNSRSEMNVSTLELGDSALYLCASSLQGGSGNTIYFGEGSWLTVV.

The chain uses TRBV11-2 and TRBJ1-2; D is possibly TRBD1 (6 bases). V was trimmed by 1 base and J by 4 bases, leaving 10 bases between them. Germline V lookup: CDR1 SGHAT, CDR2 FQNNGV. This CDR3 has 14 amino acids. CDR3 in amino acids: CASSLVQGSYGYTF. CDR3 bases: TGTGCCAGCAGCTTAGTTCAGGGGAGCTATGGCTACACCTTC.

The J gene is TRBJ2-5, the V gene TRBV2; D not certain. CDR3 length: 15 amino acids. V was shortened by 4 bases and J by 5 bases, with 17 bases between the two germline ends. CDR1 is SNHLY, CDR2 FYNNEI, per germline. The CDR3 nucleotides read TGTGCCAGCAGTGCTCGAGATGTGGAGTGGGAGACCCAGTACTTC. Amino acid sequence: CASSARDVEWETQYF. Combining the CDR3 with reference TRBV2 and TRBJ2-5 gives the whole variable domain EPEVTQTPSHQVTQMGQEVILRCVPISNHLYFYWYRQILGQKVEFLVSFYNNEISEKSEIFDDQFSVERPDGSNFTLKIRSTKLEDSAMYFCASSARDVEWETQYFGPGTRLLVL.

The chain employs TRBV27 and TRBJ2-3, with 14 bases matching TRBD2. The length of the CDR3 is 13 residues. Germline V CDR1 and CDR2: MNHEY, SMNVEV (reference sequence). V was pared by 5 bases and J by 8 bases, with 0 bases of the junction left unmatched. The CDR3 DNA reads TGTGCCAGCAGTGGGACTAGCGGGAGTACGCAGTATTTT. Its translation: CASSGTSGSTQYF.

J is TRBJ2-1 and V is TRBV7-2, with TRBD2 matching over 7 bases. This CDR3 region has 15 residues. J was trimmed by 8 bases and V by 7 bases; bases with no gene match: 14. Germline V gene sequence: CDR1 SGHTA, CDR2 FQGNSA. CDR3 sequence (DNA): TGTGCCAGCACTTTGCAAGCGGGACCTTTACATGAGCAGTTCTTC. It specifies CASTLQAGPLHEQFF.

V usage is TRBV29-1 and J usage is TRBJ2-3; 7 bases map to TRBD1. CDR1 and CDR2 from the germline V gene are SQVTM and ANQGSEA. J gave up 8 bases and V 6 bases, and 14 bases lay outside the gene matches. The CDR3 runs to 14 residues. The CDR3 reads CSVDNTGARGTQYF. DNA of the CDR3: TGCAGCGTCGACAATACAGGGGCCCGGGGTACGCAGTATTTT.

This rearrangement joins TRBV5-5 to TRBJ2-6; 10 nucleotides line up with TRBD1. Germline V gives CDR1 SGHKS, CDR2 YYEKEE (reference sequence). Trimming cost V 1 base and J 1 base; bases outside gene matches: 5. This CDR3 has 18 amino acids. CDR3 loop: CASSLQDRGKSGANVLTF. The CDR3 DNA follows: TGTGCCAGCAGCTTGCAGGACAGGGGGAAATCTGGGGCCAACGTCCTGACTTTC.

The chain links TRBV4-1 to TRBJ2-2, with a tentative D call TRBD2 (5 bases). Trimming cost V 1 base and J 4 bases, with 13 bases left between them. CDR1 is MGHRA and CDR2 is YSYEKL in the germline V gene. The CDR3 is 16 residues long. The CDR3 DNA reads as TGCGCCAGCAGCCAAGTGTTCATAGCGCGCACCGGGGAGCTGTTTTTT. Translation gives CASSQVFIARTGELFF.

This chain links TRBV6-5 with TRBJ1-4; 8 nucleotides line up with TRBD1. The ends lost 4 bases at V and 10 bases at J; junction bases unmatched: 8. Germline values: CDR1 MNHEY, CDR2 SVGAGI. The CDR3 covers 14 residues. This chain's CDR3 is CASSFQGAIGKLFF. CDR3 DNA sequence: TGTGCCAGCAGTTTTCAGGGGGCGATAGGAAAACTGTTTTTT.

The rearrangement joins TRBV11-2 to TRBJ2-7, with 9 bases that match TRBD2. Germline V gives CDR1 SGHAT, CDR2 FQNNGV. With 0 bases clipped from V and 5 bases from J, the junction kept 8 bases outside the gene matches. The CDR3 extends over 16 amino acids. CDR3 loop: CASSLDGGRAQDEQYF. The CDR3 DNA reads TGTGCCAGCAGCTTAGACGGCGGGAGGGCCCAGGACGAGCAGTACTTC.

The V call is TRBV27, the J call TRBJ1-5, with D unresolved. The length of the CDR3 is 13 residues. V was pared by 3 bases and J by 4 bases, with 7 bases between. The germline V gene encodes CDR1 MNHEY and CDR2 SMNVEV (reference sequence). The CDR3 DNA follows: TGTGCCAGCAGTTTTTCTCCTAATCAGCCCCAGCATTTT. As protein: CASSFSPNQPQHF.

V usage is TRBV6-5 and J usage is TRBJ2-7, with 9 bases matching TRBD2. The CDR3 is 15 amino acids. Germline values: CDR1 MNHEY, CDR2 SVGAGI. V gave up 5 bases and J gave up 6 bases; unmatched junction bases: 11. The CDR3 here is CASSTVGTSYREQYF. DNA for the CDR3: TGTGCCAGCAGTACCGTTGGGACTAGCTATCGCGAGCAGTACTTC.

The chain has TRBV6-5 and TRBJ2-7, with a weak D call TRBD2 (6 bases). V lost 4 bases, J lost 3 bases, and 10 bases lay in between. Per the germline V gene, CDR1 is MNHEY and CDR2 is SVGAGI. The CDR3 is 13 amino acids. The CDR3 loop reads CASSFNGGYEQYF. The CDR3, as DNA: TGTGCCAGCAGTTTCAACGGGGGCTACGAGCAGTACTTC.

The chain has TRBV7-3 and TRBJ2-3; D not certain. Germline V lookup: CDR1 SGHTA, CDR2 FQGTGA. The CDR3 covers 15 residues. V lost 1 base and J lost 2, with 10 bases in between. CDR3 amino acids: CASSLMPGFTDTQYF. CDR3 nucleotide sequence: TGTGCCAGCAGCTTAATGCCAGGTTTCACAGATACGCAGTATTTT.

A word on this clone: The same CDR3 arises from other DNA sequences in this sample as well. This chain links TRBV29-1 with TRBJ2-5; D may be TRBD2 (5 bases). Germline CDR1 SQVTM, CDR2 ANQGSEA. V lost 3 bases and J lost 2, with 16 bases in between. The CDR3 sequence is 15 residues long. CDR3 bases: TGCAGCGTTGAGGAGCTTGTGTCGGGACAAGAGACCCAGTACTTC. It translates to CSVEELVSGQETQYF.

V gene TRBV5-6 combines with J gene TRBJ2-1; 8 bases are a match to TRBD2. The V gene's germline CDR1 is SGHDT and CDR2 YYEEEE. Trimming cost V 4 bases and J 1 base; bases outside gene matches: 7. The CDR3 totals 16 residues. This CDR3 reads CASSPWTSWSYNEQFF. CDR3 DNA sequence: TGTGCCAGCAGCCCCTGGACTAGCTGGTCCTACAATGAGCAGTTCTTC.

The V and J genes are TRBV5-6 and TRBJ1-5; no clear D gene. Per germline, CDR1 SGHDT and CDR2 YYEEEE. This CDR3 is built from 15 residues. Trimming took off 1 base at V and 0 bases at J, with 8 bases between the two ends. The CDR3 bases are TGTGCCAGCAGCTTGCGAGGGAATAGCAATCAGCCCCAGCATTTT. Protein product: CASSLRGNSNQPQHF. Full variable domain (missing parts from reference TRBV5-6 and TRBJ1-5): DAGVTQSPTHLIKTRGQQVTLRCSPKSGHDTVSWYQQALGQGPQFIFQYYEEEERQRGNFPDRFSGHQFPNYSSELNVNALLLGDSALYLCASSLRGNSNQPQHFGDGTRLSIL.

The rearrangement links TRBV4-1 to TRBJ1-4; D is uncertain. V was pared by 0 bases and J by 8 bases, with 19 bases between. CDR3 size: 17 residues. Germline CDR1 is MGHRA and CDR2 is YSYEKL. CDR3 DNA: TGCGCCAGCAGCCAAGACCCGGGGAGGCATTCGAGGGAAAAACTGTTTTTT. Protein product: CASSQDPGRHSREKLFF.

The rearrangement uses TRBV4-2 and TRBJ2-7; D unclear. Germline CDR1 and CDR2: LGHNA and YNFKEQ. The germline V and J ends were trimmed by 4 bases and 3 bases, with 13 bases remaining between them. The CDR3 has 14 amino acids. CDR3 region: CASSRAGLDYEQYF. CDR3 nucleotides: TGTGCCAGCAGCCGCGCAGGCCTTGACTACGAGCAGTACTTC.

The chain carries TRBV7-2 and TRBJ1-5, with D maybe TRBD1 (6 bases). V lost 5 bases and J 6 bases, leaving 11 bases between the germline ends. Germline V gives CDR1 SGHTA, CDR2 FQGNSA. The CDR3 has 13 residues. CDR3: CASSASTGQPQHF. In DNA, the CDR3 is TGTGCCAGCAGCGCCTCGACAGGTCAGCCCCAGCATTTT.

CDR3 region: CASSQDDGGGSLNTGELFF. The CDR3 DNA is TGCGCCAGCAGCCAAGATGATGGGGGCGGGAGTTTGAACACCGGGGAGCTGTTTTTT. This chain joins TRBV4-3 and TRBJ2-2; TRBD2 might be the D (7 bases). This CDR3 region has 19 residues. The germline gives CDR1 LGHNA, CDR2 YSLEER. The V and J ends lost 0 bases and 1 base respectively, with 18 bases between them.

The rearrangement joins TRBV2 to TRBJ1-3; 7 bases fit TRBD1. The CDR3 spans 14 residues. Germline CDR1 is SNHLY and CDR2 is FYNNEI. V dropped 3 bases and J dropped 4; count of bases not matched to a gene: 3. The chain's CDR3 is CASSEETGGNTIYF. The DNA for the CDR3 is TGTGCCAGCAGTGAGGAGACAGGGGGAAACACCATATATTTT.

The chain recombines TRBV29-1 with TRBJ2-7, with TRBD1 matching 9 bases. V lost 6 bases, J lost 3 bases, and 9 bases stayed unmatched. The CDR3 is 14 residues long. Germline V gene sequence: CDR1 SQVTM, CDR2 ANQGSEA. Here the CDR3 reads CSVRAGTGFYEQYF. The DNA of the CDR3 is TGCAGCGTACGAGCCGGGACAGGGTTCTACGAGCAGTACTTC.

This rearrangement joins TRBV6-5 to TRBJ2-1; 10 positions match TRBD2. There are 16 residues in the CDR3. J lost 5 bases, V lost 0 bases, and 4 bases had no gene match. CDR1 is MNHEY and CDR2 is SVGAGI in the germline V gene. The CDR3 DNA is TGTGCCAGCAGTTACTCGATCCTAGCGGGAGACAATGAGCAGTTCTTC. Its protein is CASSYSILAGDNEQFF.

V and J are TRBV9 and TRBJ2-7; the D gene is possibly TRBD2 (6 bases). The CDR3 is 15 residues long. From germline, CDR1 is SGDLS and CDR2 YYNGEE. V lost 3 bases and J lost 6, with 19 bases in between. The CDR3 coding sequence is TGTGCCAGCAGCGCCCACCCGGGACTTACGGGCGAGCAGTACTTC. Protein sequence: CASSAHPGLTGEQYF. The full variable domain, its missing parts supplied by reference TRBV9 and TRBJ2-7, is DSGVTQTPKHLITATGQRVTLRCSPRSGDLSVYWYQQSLDQGLQFLIQYYNGEERAKGNILERFSAQQFPDLHSELNLSSLELGDSALYFCASSAHPGLTGEQYFGPGTRLTVT.

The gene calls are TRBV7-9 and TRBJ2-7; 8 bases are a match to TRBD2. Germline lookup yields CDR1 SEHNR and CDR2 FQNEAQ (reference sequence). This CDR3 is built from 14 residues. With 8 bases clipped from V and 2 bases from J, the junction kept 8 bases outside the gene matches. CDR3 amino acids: CASSAGEHTYEQYF. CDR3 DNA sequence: TGTGCCAGCTCAGCGGGGGAGCATACCTACGAGCAGTACTTC. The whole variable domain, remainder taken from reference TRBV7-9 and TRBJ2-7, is DTGVSQNPRHKITKRGQNVTFRCDPISEHNRLYWYRQTLGQGPEFLTYFQNEAQLEKSRLLSDRFSAERPKGSFSTLEIQRTEQGDSAMYLCASSAGEHTYEQYFGPGTRLTVT.

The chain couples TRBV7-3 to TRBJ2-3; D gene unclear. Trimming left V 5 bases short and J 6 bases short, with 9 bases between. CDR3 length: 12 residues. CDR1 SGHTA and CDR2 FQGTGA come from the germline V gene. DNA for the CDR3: TGTGCCAGCAGCGCCTCCGGGGATACGCAGTATTTT. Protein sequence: CASSASGDTQYF.